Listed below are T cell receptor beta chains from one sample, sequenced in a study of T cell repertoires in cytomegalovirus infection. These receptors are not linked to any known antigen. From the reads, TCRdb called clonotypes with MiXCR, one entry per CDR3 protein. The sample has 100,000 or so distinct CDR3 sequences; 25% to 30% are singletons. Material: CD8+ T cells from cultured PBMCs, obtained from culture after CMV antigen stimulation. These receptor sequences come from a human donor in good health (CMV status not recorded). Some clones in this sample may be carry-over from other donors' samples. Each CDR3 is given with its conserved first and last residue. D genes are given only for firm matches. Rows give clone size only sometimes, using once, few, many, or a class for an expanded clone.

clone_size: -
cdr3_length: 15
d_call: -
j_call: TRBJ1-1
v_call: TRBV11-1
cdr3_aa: CASSPITRENTEAFF
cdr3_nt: TGTGCCAGCAGCCCAATAACGAGGGAGAACACTGAAGCTTTCTTT

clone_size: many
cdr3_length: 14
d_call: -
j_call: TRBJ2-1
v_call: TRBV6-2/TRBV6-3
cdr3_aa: CASTPYGPMNEQFF
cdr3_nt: TGTGCCAGCACCCCCTATGGGCCTATGAATGAGCAGTTCTTC

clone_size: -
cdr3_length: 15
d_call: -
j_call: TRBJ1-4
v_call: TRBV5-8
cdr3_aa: CASSWGRPRREKLFF
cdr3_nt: TGTGCCAGCAGCTGGGGACGCCCCCGGAGAGAAAAACTGTTTTTT

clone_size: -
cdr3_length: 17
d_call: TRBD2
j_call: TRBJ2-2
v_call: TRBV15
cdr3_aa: CATSRPTSGGYDGELFF
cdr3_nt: TGTGCCACCAGCAGACCGACTAGCGGGGGGTACGACGGGGAGCTGTTTTTT

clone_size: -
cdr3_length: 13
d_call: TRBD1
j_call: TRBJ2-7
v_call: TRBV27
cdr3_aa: CATRTGAYYEQYF
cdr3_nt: TGTGCCACCAGGACAGGAGCATACTACGAGCAGTACTTC

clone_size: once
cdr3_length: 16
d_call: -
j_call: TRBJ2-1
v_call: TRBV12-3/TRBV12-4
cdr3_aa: CASSLFGAAEGNEQFF
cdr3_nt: TGTGCCAGCAGTTTATTTGGGGCCGCGGAGGGGAATGAGCAGTTCTTC

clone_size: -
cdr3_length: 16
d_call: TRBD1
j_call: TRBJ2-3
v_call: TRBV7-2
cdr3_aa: CASSQLGRGLGHTQYF
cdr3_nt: TGTGCCAGCAGTCAGTTGGGCAGGGGGCTTGGGCATACGCAGTATTTT

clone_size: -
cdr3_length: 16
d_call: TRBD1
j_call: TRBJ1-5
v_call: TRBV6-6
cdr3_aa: CASSVRQGEGNQPQHF
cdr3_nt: TGTGCCAGCAGTGTTCGACAGGGGGAAGGTAATCAGCCCCAGCATTTT

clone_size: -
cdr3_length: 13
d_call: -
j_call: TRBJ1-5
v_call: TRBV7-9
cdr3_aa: CASSPIGDQPQHF
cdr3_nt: TGTGCCAGCAGCCCGATCGGGGATCAGCCCCAGCATTTT

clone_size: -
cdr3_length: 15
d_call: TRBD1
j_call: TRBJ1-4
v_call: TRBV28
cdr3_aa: CASKTRTGVGEKLFF
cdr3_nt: TGTGCCAGCAAAACCCGGACAGGGGTCGGCGAAAAACTGTTTTTT

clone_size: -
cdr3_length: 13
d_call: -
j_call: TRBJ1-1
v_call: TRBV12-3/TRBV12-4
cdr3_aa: CASSSTGGNEAFF
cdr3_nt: TGTGCCAGCAGTTCTACAGGAGGCAATGAAGCTTTCTTT

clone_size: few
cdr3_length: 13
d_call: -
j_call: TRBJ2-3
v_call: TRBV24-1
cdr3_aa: CATSESHTDTQYF
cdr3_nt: TGTGCCACCAGTGAGTCACACACAGATACGCAGTATTTT

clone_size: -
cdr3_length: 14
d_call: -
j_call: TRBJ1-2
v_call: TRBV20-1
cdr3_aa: CSAPGGQTNYGYTF
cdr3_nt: TGCAGTGCCCCCGGGGGGCAGACTAACTATGGCTACACCTTC

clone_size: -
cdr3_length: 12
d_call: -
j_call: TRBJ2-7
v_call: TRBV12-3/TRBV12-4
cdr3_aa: CASSFVADEQYF
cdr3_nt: TGTGCCAGCAGTTTTGTAGCAGACGAGCAGTACTTC

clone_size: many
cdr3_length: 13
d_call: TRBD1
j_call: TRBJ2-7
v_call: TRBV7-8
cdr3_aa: CASSFQGAYEQYF
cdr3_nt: TGTGCCAGCAGCTTCCAGGGGGCTTACGAGCAGTACTTC

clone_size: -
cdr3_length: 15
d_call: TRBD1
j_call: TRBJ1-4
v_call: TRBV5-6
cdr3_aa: CASSYRTGGGEKLFF
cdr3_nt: TGTGCCAGCAGCTACCGGACAGGGGGAGGTGAAAAACTGTTTTTT

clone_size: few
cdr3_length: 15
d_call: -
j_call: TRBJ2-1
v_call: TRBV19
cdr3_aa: CASSSAWTEYNEQFF
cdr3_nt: TGTGCCAGTAGTTCGGCCTGGACAGAGTACAATGAGCAGTTCTTC

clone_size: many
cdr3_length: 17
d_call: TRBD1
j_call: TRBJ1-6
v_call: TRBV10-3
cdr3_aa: CAISPDRGRMGNSPLHF
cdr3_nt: TGTGCCATCAGTCCGGACAGGGGCCGGATGGGTAATTCACCCCTCCACTTT

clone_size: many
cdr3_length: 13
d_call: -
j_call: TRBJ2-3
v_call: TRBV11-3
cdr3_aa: CASSPANTDTQYF
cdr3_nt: TGTGCCAGCAGCCCAGCAAACACAGATACGCAGTATTTT

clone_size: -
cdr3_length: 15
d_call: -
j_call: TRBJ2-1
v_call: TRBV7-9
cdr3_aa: CASSLPGAGYNEQFF
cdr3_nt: TGTGCCAGCAGCTTACCGGGGGCGGGGTACAATGAGCAGTTCTTC